The entry below gives a single T cell receptor (beta chain) sequence along with its context. Its cognate antigen is unknown. The data originate from a study of identical twins. Findings and caveats of the study: Invariant populations such as MAIT and iNKT cells could partly muddle zero-insertion analyses. Excess sharing by twins proved weaker in beta out-of-frame sequences.

In every case, the donor was a healthy Caucasian. TCRdb itself ran the 5' RACE reads through MiXCR, one entry per CDR3 protein. The table lists approximately 410,000 distinct CDR3 sequences, less than 20% of them singletons, with around 12% in the top ten. V lost 2 bases and J lost 5; bases outside the gene matches: 7. Germline CDR1 DFQATT, CDR2 SNEGSKA (reference sequence). This CDR3 comprises 14 residues. The receptor's source is a man aged 50-59 years in good health. Sample: naive T cells sorted from blood. The chain carries TRBV20-1 and TRBJ2-7; 9 bases map to TRBD1. The CDR3 region is CSARTGQGLDEQYF. CDR3 sequence (DNA): TGCAGTGCTAGAACGGGACAGGGTCTCGACGAGCAGTACTTC.